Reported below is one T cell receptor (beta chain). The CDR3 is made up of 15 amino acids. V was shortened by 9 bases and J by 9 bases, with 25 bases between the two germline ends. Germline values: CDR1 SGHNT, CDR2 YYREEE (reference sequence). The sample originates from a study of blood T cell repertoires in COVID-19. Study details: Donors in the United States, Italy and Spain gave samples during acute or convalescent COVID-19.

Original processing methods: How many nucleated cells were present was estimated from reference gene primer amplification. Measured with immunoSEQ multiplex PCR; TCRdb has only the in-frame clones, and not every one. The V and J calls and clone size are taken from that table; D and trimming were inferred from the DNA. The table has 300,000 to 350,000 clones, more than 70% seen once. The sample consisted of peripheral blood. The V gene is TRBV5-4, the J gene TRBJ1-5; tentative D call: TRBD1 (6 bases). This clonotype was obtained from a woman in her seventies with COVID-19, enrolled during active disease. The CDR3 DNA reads TGTGCCACCTCGCTAGGGGGTACGGAGAAGAGGCCCCAGCATTTT. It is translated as CATSLGGTEKRPQHF.